This T cell receptor (beta chain) was profiled in a study of identical twins. The study's findings and limits: For zero-insertion analyses, partial confounding could come from invariant MAIT and iNKT cells.

This clonotype was picked up a small number of times. Its cognate antigen is unknown. TCRdb processed the 5' RACE reads anew with MiXCR; each CDR3 protein has one entry. The profile shows nearly 900,000 distinct CDR3 sequences, 9% to 15% of them singletons. These data also featured in a second study, about yellow fever vaccine responses in identical twins. As that study records: After vaccination, twins' T cell response reportedly seemed partly convergent, partly personalized.

Sequenced: PBMCs. The sequence came from a young woman in good health.

CDR3 protein: CSVEDWGTGSYEQYF. The CDR3 DNA reads TGCAGCGTTGAAGATTGGGGTACCGGCTCCTACGAGCAGTACTTC. The V gene is TRBV29-1, the J gene TRBJ2-7; D gene uncertain. CDR3 length: 15 residues. Trimming left V 0 bases short and J 0 bases short, with 12 bases between. The germline gives CDR1 SQVTM, CDR2 ANQGSEA.